A single sample is the source of the 27 T cell receptor beta chains below, sequenced in a study of cytomegalovirus exposure and HLA in healthy donors. This PCR relied on a set of 60 Vbeta primers and 13 Jbeta primers. TCRdb's table, derived via immunoSEQ multiplex PCR, lists solely in-frame clones and lacks some. This sample has 180,000 or so clones, with 76% found just once. Input material: PBMCs. These receptors were taken from a woman between 25 and 40 years old in good health and CMV-seropositive.

The V call is TRBV2, the J call TRBJ2-3; TRBD2 aligns across 12 bases. The V gene end was trimmed by 6 bases and the J gene end by 5 bases; junction bases not matched to a gene: 12. Germline V gene lookup returns CDR1 SNHLY and CDR2 FYNNEI. The CDR3 is made up of 17 amino acids. CDR3: CASSAALTSGGLDTQYF. The CDR3 nucleotides are TGTGCCAGCAGCGCAGCTTTGACTAGCGGGGGCCTAGATACGCAGTATTTT.

The chain combines TRBV15 with TRBJ1-1; a possible D gene is TRBD1 (6 bases). CDR1 is LNHNV, CDR2 YYDKDF, per germline (reference sequence). V dropped 0 bases and J dropped 1 base, with 9 bases sitting between them. The CDR3 consists of 15 residues. CDR3 DNA sequence: TGTGCCACCAGCAGAGATCAAGGGGGGAACACTGAAGCTTTCTTT. It translates to CATSRDQGGNTEAFF.

The chain joins TRBV19 to TRBJ2-1, with D possibly matching TRBD2 (5 bases). CDR3 length: 13 residues. CDR1 is LNHDA and CDR2 is SQIVND in the germline V gene (reference sequence). The V end was cut by 4 bases, the J end by 5 bases, with 9 bases between. CDR3 sequence reads: CASSTGLNNEQFF. The CDR3 coding sequence is TGTGCCAGTAGTACGGGGTTGAACAATGAGCAGTTCTTC. Variable domain in full (rest from reference TRBV19 and TRBJ2-1): DGGITQSPKYLFRKEGQNVTLSCEQNLNHDAMYWYRQDPGQGLRLIYYSQIVNDFQKGDIAEGYSVSREKKESFPLTVTSAQKNPTAFYLCASSTGLNNEQFFGPGTRLTVL.

The chain links TRBV5-1 to TRBJ2-2; D is unresolved. CDR1 SGHRS and CDR2 YFSETQ come from the germline V gene. V was pared by 0 bases and J by 6 bases, with 9 bases between. The CDR3 contains 14 residues. The CDR3 nucleotides are TGCGCCAGCAGCTTGGAAAAGCCTCCCGGGGAGCTGTTTTTT. Amino acids: CASSLEKPPGELFF.

This chain connects TRBV9 to TRBJ1-5; weak D call: TRBD1 (6 bases). CDR3 length equals 13 residues. Germline CDR1 is SGDLS and CDR2 is YYNGEE. Trimming took 3 bases from V and 7 from J, leaving 11 bases between them. CDR3 nucleotide sequence: TGTGCCAGCAGCGAGGGACAACGACAGCCCCAGCATTTT. Translated, it gives CASSEGQRQPQHF.

This chain joins TRBV7-9 and TRBJ2-7, with a possible D match to TRBD1 (6 bases). The CDR3 has 14 amino acids. The V end was cut by 2 bases, the J end by 6 bases, with 14 bases between. CDR1 is SEHNR and CDR2 is FQNEAQ in the germline V gene (reference sequence). CDR3 nucleotides: TGTGCCAGCAGCTTACTTCAGGGGTTGCGCGAGCAGTACTTC. This codes for CASSLLQGLREQYF.

This clone was observed a single time. The chain is built from TRBV11-2 and TRBJ2-7; D is unresolved. Trimming removed 3 bases from V and 5 bases from J, with 11 bases in between. This CDR3 is 13 amino acids long. CDR1 and CDR2 from the germline V gene are SGHAT and FQNNGV. The CDR3 loop reads CASSLSVTNEQYF. CDR3 nucleotides: TGTGCCAGCAGCTTGTCTGTGACAAACGAGCAGTACTTC.

The chain joins TRBV7-8 to TRBJ2-7, with a possible D match to TRBD1 (6 bases). The CDR3 covers 14 residues. CDR1 and CDR2 from the germline V gene are SGHVS and FQNEAQ. Trimming took off 6 bases at V and 7 bases at J, with 19 bases between the two ends. Written as DNA, the CDR3 is TGTGCCAGCAGACCACAGGGTACGTTGGGGGAGCAGTACTTC. Translation: CASRPQGTLGEQYF.

The chain employs TRBV7-9 and TRBJ2-2; 7 nucleotides match TRBD1. CDR3 length: 15 residues. Germline values: CDR1 SEHNR, CDR2 FQNEAQ (reference sequence). V shed 4 bases and J 4 bases; nucleotides not matched to a gene: 6. The CDR3, as DNA: TGTGCCAGCAGCTCCCCGACAGGGCCCACCGGGGAGCTGTTTTTT. This translates into CASSSPTGPTGELFF.

This clone was seen only a few times. V gene TRBV9 combines with J gene TRBJ2-3; 8 bases align to TRBD2. Germline CDR1 reads SGDLS; CDR2 reads YYNGEE. Trimming removed 3 bases from V and 2 bases from J; junction bases left unmatched: 8. The CDR3 totals 16 residues. The CDR3 DNA sequence: TGTGCCAGCAGCGCAAGCGGGGGCTCCTACACAGATACGCAGTATTTT. It codes for CASSASGGSYTDTQYF. The full variable domain, with the rest looked up from reference TRBV9 and TRBJ2-3, is DSGVTQTPKHLITATGQRVTLRCSPRSGDLSVYWYQQSLDQGLQFLIQYYNGEERAKGNILERFSAQQFPDLHSELNLSSLELGDSALYFCASSASGGSYTDTQYFGPGTRLTVL.

The CDR3 here is CASSLTDSSYEQYF. DNA of the CDR3: TGTGCCAGCAGCTTAACCGACAGCTCCTACGAGCAGTACTTC. This rearrangement joins TRBV7-9 to TRBJ2-5; D possibly corresponds to TRBD1 (5 bases). The DNA end lines up better with TRBJ2-7; the J call may be wrong. This CDR3 has 14 amino acids. Germline loops: CDR1 SEHNR, CDR2 FQNEAQ (reference sequence).

V gene TRBV7-9 combines with J gene TRBJ2-1, with TRBD2 identical over 8 bases. The CDR3 is 17 residues long. V was clipped by 5 bases and J by 7 bases; unmatched bases: 16. Germline V lookup: CDR1 SEHNR, CDR2 FQNEAQ (reference sequence). The CDR3 DNA reads as TGTGCCAGCAGCCCTGCGTCGATAGCGGGGTTTCGTAATGAGCAGTTCTTC. This codes for CASSPASIAGFRNEQFF.

This clone was recorded once. As DNA, the CDR3 is TGTGCCAGCAGCCTGGGACAGGGGGCGAATGGCTACACCTTC. Translating gives CASSLGQGANGYTF. J is TRBJ1-2 and V is TRBV2, with TRBD1 matching over 12 bases. The CDR3 consists of 14 residues. V trimming: 6 bases; J trimming: 6 bases; junction bases outside the gene matches: 5. Per the germline V gene, CDR1 is SNHLY and CDR2 is FYNNEI.

The chain links TRBV9 to TRBJ2-3; D is unclear. The germline CDR1 and CDR2 sequences are SGDLS and YYNGEE. With 3 bases removed from V and 1 base from J, the gap between germline ends came to 3 bases. The CDR3 length is 12 residues. The CDR3 is CASSAGTDTQYF. The CDR3 DNA reads as TGTGCCAGCAGCGCGGGCACAGATACGCAGTATTTT.

J is TRBJ1-2 and V is TRBV6-6, with D unresolved. The CDR3 is made up of 13 amino acids. V dropped 6 bases and J dropped 8 bases, with 16 bases sitting between them. From germline, CDR1 is MNHNY and CDR2 SVGAGI (reference sequence). CDR3 in amino acids: CASRSDKFRGYTF. In DNA, the CDR3 is TGTGCCAGCAGATCTGACAAATTCCGGGGCTACACCTTC.

The rearrangement links TRBV7-2 to TRBJ2-2; D gene ambiguous. V was clipped by 5 bases and J by 3 bases, with 10 bases between them. Germline values: CDR1 SGHTA, CDR2 FQGNSA. There are 14 residues in the CDR3. In DNA, the CDR3 is TGTGCCAGCAGCCAAAGTGAGGACACCGGGGAGCTGTTTTTT. Translated: CASSQSEDTGELFF.

This clone has a single count. CDR3 in DNA: TGTGCCAGCAGCGTTTATTCAGGATTGAACACTGAAGCTTTCTTT. The encoded protein is CASSVYSGLNTEAFF. The V and J genes are TRBV9 and TRBJ1-1; D unresolved. CDR1 and CDR2 from the germline V gene are SGDLS and YYNGEE. V was cut by 2 bases and J by 0 bases, with 11 bases left in between. The CDR3 consists of 15 residues. The full variable domain, in which reference TRBV9 and TRBJ1-1 provide the parts outside the CDR3, is DSGVTQTPKHLITATGQRVTLRCSPRSGDLSVYWYQQSLDQGLQFLIQYYNGEERAKGNILERFSAQQFPDLHSELNLSSLELGDSALYFCASSVYSGLNTEAFFGQGTRLTVV.

The chain uses TRBV7-2 and TRBJ2-1, with D perhaps matching TRBD1 (5 bases). The germline CDR1 and CDR2 sequences are SGHTA and FQGNSA. This CDR3 region has 15 residues. The V gene lost 3 bases and the J gene lost 4 bases, with 13 bases spanning the gap. The CDR3 nucleotides are TGTGCCAGCAGCTTCCAGGGCCCGACGTACAATGAGCAGTTCTTC. Amino acids: CASSFQGPTYNEQFF.

The count of this clone is one. The rearrangement joins TRBV19 to TRBJ1-5; D is possibly TRBD1 (5 bases). The V end was cut by 9 bases, the J end by 5 bases, with 20 bases between. Germline loops: CDR1 LNHDA, CDR2 SQIVND (reference sequence). The CDR3 covers 15 residues. CDR3 nucleotide sequence: TGTGCCAGCGAGCTAACAGGCGGGAGGGATCAGCCCCAGCATTTT. Its translation is CASELTGGRDQPQHF. Based on the CDR3 plus reference TRBV19 and TRBJ1-5, the full variable domain is DGGITQSPKYLFRKEGQNVTLSCEQNLNHDAMYWYRQDPGQGLRLIYYSQIVNDFQKGDIAEGYSVSREKKESFPLTVTSAQKNPTAFYLCASELTGGRDQPQHFGDGTRLSIL.

The CDR3 nucleotides read TGCGCCAGCAGCTTGGGGGAGATAACAGATACGCAGTATTTT. Amino acid sequence: CASSLGEITDTQYF. The rearrangement links TRBV5-1 to TRBJ2-3; a possible D gene is TRBD2 (5 bases). The CDR3 covers 14 residues. V was shortened by 0 bases and J by 3 bases, with 8 bases between the two germline ends. Looked up from germline, CDR1 is SGHRS and CDR2 is YFSETQ.

In this sample, this clone turned up many times. The CDR3 sequence is CASSLGVGASTDTQYF. CDR3 bases: TGTGCCAGCAGCTTAGGGGTGGGGGCGTCCACAGATACGCAGTATTTT. V gene TRBV11-2 combines with J gene TRBJ2-3; tentative D call: TRBD1 (6 bases). The germline CDR1 and CDR2 sequences are SGHAT and FQNNGV. The CDR3 consists of 16 residues. V lost 1 base and J 2 bases, leaving 13 bases between the germline ends. Variable domain in full (rest from reference TRBV11-2 and TRBJ2-3): EAGVAQSPRYKIIEKRQSVAFWCNPISGHATLYWYQQILGQGPKLLIQFQNNGVVDDSQLPKDRFSAERLKGVDSTLKIQPAKLEDSAVYLCASSLGVGASTDTQYFGPGTRLTVL.

This rearrangement joins TRBV6-5 to TRBJ2-7, with 8 bases identical to TRBD1. Germline-derived CDR1 and CDR2 are MNHEY and SVGAGI. V shed 6 bases and J 2 bases; nucleotides not matched to a gene: 3. The CDR3 length is 13 residues. CDR3 amino acids: CASRAGGPYEQYF. CDR3 nucleotides: TGTGCCAGCAGAGCAGGGGGCCCCTACGAGCAGTACTTC.

This clone occurred once. This chain uses TRBV28 with TRBJ1-1; the D gene is possibly TRBD1 (6 bases). This CDR3 has 15 amino acids. Germline V gives CDR1 MDHEN, CDR2 SYDVKM. Between the trimmed V and J ends, which lost 5 bases and 1 base, there was a span of 14 bases. The DNA for the CDR3 is TGTGCCAGCAGTCCTGAGGGGGAGTCGAACACTGAAGCTTTCTTT. As protein: CASSPEGESNTEAFF.

This clone was counted a single time. This sequence joins TRBV4-1 and TRBJ2-1, with TRBD2 identical over 9 bases. The germline V gene encodes CDR1 MGHRA and CDR2 YSYEKL. CDR3 size: 18 residues. J lost 6 bases, V lost 0 bases, and 12 bases had no gene match. The CDR3 region has the DNA TGCGCCAGCAGCCAAGAAATCTGGCGGGGGGGCCTTGGCAATGAGCAGTTCTTC. Translation: CASSQEIWRGGLGNEQFF.

This clone was seen once. V gene TRBV19 combines with J gene TRBJ1-4, with D maybe TRBD1 (6 bases). CDR3 length: 15 amino acids. From germline, CDR1 is LNHDA and CDR2 SQIVND (reference sequence). V was clipped by 11 bases and J by 3 bases, with 19 bases between them. CDR3 sequence: CAGRQSDSPNEKLFF. CDR3 nucleotides: TGTGCCGGTCGCCAGTCGGACAGCCCTAATGAAAAACTGTTTTTT.

The V and J genes are TRBV28 and TRBJ2-7; 10 bases match TRBD2. V dropped 8 bases and J dropped 2; count of bases not matched to a gene: 6. CDR3 length: 14 residues. Germline values: CDR1 MDHEN, CDR2 SYDVKM. This CDR3 reads CASLQRGGPYEQYF. DNA for the CDR3: TGTGCCAGCCTTCAGCGGGGGGGACCCTACGAGCAGTACTTC.

This rearrangement joins TRBV28 to TRBJ1-5; D is unresolved. The CDR3 has 14 residues. V lost 6 bases and J lost 3, with 12 bases in between. Looked up from germline, CDR1 is MDHEN and CDR2 is SYDVKM. The chain's CDR3 is CASRRGLPNQPQHF. CDR3 in DNA: TGTGCCAGCAGGCGAGGGCTGCCCAATCAGCCCCAGCATTTT.